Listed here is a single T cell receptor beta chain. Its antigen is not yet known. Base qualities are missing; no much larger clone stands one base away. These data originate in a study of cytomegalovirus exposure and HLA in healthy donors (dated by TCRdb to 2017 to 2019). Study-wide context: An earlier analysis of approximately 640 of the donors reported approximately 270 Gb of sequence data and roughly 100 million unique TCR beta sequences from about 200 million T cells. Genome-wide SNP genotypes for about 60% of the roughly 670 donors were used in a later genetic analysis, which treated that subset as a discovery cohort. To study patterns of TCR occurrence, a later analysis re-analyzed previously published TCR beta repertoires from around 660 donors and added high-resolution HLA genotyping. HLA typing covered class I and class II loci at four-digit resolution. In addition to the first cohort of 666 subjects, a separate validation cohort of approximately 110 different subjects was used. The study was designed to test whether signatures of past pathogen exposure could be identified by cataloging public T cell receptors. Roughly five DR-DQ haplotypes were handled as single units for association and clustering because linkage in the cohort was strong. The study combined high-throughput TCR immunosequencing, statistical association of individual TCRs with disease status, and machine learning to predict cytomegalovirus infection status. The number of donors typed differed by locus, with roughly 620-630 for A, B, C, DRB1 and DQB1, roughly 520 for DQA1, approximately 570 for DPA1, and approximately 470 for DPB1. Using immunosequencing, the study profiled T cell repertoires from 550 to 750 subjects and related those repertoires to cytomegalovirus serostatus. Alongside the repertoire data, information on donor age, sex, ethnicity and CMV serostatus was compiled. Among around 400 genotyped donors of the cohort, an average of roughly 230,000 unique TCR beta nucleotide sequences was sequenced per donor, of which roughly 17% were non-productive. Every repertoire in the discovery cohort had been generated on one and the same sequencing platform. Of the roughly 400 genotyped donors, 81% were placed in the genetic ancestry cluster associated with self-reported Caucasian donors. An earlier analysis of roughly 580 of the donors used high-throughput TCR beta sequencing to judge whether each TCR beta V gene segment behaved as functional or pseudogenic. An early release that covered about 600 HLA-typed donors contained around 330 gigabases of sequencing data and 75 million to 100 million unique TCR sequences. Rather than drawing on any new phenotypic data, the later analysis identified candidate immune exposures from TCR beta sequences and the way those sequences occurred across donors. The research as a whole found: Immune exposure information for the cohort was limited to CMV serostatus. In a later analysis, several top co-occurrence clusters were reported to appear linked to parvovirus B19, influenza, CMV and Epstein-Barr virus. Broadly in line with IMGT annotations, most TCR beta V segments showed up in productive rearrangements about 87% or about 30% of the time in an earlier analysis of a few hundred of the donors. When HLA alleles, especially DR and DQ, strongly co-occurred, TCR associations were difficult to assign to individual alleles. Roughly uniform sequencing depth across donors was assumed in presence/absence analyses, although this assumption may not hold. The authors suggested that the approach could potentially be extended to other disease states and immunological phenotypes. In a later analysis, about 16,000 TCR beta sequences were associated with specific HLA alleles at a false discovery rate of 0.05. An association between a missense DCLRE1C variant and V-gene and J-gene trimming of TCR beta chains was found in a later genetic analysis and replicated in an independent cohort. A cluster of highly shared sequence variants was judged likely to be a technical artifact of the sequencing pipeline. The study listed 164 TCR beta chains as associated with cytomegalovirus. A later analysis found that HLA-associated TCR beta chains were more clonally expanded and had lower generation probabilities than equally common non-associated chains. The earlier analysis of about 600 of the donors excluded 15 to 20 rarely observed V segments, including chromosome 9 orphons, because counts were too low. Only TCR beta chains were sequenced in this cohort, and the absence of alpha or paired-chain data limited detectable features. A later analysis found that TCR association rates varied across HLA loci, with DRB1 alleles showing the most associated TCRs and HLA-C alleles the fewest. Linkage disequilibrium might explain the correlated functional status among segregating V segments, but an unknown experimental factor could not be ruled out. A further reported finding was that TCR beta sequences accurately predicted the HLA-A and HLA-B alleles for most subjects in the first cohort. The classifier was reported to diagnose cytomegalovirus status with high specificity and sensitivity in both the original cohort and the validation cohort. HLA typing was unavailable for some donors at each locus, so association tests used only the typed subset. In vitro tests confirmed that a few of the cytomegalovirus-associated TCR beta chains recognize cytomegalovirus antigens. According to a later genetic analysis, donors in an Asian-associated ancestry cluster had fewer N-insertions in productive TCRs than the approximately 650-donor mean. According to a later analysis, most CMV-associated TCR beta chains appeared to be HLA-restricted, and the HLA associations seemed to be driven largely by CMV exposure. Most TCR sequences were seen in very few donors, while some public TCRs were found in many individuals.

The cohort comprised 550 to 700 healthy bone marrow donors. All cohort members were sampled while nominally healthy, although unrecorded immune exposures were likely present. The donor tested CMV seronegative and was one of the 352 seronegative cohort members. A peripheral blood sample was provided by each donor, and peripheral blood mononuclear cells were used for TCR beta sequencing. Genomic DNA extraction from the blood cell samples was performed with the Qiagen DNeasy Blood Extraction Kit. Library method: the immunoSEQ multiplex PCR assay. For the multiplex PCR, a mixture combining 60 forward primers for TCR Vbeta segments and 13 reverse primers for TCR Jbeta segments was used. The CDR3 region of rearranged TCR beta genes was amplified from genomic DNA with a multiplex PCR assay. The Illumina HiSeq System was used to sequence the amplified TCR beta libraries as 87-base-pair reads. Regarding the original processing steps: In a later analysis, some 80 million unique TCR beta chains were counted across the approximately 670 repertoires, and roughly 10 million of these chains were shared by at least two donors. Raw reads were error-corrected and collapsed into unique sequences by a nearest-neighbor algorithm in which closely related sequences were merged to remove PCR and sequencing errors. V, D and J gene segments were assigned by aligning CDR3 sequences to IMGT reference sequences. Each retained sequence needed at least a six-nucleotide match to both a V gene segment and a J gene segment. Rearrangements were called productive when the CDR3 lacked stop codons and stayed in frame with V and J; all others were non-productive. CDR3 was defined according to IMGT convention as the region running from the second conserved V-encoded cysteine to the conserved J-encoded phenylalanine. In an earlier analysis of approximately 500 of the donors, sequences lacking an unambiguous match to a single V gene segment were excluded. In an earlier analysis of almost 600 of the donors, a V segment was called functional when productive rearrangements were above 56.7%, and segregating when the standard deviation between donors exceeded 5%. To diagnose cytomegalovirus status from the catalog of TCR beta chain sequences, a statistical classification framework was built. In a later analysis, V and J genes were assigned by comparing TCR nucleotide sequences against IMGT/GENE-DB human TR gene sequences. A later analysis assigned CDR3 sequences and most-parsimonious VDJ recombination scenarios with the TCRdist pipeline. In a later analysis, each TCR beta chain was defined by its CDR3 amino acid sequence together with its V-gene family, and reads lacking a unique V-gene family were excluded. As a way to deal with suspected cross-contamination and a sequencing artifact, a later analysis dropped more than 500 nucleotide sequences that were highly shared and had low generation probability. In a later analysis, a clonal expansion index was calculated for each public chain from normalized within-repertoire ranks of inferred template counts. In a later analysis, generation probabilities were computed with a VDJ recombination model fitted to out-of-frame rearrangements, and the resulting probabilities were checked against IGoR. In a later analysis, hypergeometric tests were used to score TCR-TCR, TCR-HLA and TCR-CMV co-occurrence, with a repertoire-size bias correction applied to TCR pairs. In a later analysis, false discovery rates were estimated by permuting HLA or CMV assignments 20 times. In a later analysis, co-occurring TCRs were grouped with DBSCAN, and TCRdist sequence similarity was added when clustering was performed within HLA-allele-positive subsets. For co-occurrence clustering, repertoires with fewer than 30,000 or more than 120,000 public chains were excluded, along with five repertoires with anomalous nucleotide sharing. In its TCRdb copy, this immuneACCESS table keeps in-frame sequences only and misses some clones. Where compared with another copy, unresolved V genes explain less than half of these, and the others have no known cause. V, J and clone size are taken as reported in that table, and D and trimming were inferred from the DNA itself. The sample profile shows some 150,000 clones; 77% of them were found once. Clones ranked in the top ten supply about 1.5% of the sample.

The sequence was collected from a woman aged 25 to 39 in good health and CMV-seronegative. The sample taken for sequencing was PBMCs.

Here is the DNA: TGCGCCAGCAGCTTGGGGGTCCGACGACCGGACAGGGGACTAGGGGAGCAGTACTTC. Protein translation: CASSLGVRRPDRGLGEQYF. The V gene is TRBV5-1 and the J gene is TRBJ2-7, with TRBD1 perhaps the D gene, on 9 matching bases. The CDR3 sequence holds 19 residues, the cysteine and phenylalanine included. The CDR3 DNA has 57 bases and is translated from base 1. V was cut back by 0 bases and J by 7 bases, leaving a gap of 29 bases between them. The germline V gene gives CDR1 as SGHRS and CDR2 as YFSETQ. Extended through the reference TRBV5-1 and TRBJ2-7 proteins, this CDR3 yields the full variable domain: KAGVTQTPRYLIKTRGQQVTLSCSPISGHRSVSWYQQTPGQGLQFLFEYFSETQRNKGNFPGRFSGRQFSNSRSEMNVSTLELGDSALYLCASSLGVRRPDRGLGEQYFGPGTRLTVT.